The entry below describes one TCR beta chain. Participants, about 18 to 90 years old, spanned 25 or so US areas. The data belong to a study of blood T cell repertoires in COVID-19. As originally analysed: By means of reference gene primer amplification, nucleated cell counts were estimated. The assay was immunoSEQ multiplex PCR, and TCRdb's table has in-frame clones only and misses some. Clone size and V and J calls were adopted from that table, with D and trimming inferred from the DNA. The top ten hold just over 2.5% of the sample, which has fewer than 250,000 clones, approximately 88% seen once. Germline CDR1 and CDR2: MGHRA and YSYEKL. The ends were cut back, 0 bases at V and 4 bases at J, with 9 bases in the middle. CDR3 length equals 14 residues.

The chain has TRBV4-1 and TRBJ1-2; D unclear. Sequenced sample: PBMCs or T cells enriched from blood (not recorded which). The TCR sequence derives from a woman in her twenties or thirties with acute COVID-19. The DNA of the CDR3 is TGCGCCAGCAGCCAAGATAGTACCATCTATGGCTACACCTTC. This codes for CASSQDSTIYGYTF.